This TCR beta chain derives from a study of shared clonotypes between healthy human individuals. For the study at large: Donors consisted of a couple of women and a few men between 18 and 49. General observations from the study: Among donors, clonotype sharing was expected to be affected by sequencing depth.

It was across several immunoSEQ plates that each subset's genomic DNA was evenly split. Using immunoSEQ multiplex PCR, the repertoire was profiled, and TCRdb retains in-frame clones only, with some absent. The data show 2 million to 3 million clones, 93% seen once. The V end lost 0 bases, the J end lost 1 base, and 11 bases lay between the germline ends. CDR3 length: 16 amino acids. Regarding this clone: The antigen is undetermined.

J is TRBJ2-3 and V is TRBV23-1; tentatively, D is TRBD2 (5 bases). TRBV23-1 counts as an open reading frame of uncertain function. This sequence originates from a man between 18 and 35 years old in good health. Some clones in this sample may be carry-over from other donors' samples. The sequencing sample was made of naive CD4+ T cells from PBMCs. Indicated subset: CD45RA+ positively selected. CDR3 residues: CASSQSEVKGTDTQYF. The CDR3 nucleotides are TGCGCCAGCAGTCAATCGGAGGTGAAGGGCACAGATACGCAGTATTTT.